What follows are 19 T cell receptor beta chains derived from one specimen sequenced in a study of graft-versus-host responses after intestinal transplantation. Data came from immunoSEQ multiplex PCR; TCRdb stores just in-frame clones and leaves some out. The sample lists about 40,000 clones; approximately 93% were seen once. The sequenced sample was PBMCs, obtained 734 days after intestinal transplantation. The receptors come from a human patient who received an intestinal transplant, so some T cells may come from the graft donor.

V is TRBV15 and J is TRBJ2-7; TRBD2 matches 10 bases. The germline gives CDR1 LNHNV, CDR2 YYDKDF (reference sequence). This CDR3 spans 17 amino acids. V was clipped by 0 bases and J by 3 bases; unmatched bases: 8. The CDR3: CATSREEGGLADYEQYF. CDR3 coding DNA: TGTGCCACCAGCAGAGAGGAAGGCGGACTAGCGGACTACGAGCAGTACTTC.

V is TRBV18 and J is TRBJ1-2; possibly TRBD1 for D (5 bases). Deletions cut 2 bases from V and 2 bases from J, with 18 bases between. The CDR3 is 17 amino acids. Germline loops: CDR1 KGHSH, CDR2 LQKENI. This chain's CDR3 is CASSPFVDPGTNYGYTF. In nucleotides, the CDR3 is TGTGCCAGCTCACCATTTGTAGATCCGGGGACGAACTATGGCTACACCTTC. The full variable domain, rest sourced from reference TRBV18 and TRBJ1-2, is NAGVMQNPRHLVRRRGQEARLRCSPMKGHSHVYWYRQLPEEGLKFMVYLQKENIIDESGMPKERFSAEFPKEGPSILRIQQVVRGDSAAYFCASSPFVDPGTNYGYTFGSGTRLTVV.

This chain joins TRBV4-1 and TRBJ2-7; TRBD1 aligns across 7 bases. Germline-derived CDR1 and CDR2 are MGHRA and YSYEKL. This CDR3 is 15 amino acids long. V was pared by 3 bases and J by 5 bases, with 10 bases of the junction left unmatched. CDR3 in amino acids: CASSQIYRDSHEQYF. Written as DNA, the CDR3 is TGCGCCAGCAGCCAGATATACCGGGACAGCCACGAGCAGTACTTC.

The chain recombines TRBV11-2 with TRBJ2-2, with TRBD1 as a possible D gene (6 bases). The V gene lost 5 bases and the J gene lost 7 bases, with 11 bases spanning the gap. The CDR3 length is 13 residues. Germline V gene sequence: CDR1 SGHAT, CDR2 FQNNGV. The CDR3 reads CASSTQGFGELFF. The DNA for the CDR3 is TGTGCCAGCAGCACACAGGGATTCGGGGAGCTGTTTTTT.

CDR3 loop: CASSESGRRGEKLFF. For the CDR3, the DNA is TGCGCCAGCAGTGAGTCCGGCAGAAGGGGAGAAAAACTGTTTTTT. This rearrangement joins TRBV10-2 to TRBJ1-4; weak D call: TRBD1 (5 bases). The length of the CDR3 is 15 residues. Trimming pared 0 bases from V and 8 bases from J, leaving 13 bases between. Germline loops: CDR1 WSHSY, CDR2 SAAADI.

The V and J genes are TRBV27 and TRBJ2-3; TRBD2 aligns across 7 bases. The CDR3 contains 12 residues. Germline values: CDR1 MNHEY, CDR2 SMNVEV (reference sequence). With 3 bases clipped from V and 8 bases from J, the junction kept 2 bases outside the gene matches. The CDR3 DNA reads TGTGCCAGCAGTTTTGGGGGGGGTACGCAGTATTTT. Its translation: CASSFGGGTQYF.

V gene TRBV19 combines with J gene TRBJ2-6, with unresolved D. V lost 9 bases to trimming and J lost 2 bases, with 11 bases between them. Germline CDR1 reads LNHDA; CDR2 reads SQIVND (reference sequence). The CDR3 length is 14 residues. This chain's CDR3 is CASDERAGANVLTF. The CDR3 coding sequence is TGTGCCAGCGATGAAAGGGCTGGGGCCAACGTCCTGACTTTC. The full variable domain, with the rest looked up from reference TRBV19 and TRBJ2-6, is DGGITQSPKYLFRKEGQNVTLSCEQNLNHDAMYWYRQDPGQGLRLIYYSQIVNDFQKGDIAEGYSVSREKKESFPLTVTSAQKNPTAFYLCASDERAGANVLTFGAGSRLTVL.

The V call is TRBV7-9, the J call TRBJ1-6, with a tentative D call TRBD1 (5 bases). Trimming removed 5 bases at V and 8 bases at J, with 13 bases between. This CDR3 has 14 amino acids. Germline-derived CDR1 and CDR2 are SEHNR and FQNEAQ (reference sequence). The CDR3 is CASSPYTRDSPLHF. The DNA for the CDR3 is TGTGCCAGCAGCCCCTATACCAGGGATTCACCCCTCCACTTT. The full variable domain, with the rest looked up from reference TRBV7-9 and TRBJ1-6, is DTGVSQNPRHKITKRGQNVTFRCDPISEHNRLYWYRQTLGQGPEFLTYFQNEAQLEKSRLLSDRFSAERPKGSFSTLEIQRTEQGDSAMYLCASSPYTRDSPLHFGNGTRLTVT.

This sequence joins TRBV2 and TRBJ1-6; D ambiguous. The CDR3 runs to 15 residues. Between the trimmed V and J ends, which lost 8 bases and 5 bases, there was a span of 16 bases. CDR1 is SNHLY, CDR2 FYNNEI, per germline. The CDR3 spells CASRTRTGDNSPLHF. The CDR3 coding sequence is TGTGCCAGCCGAACCCGGACGGGAGATAATTCACCCCTCCACTTT.

For the CDR3, the DNA is TGTGCCACCAGACAGGTGGCTCTAACTGGGGCCAACGTCCTGACTTTC. Amino acids: CATRQVALTGANVLTF. J is TRBJ2-6 and V is TRBV10-3, with D tentatively TRBD1 (6 bases). This CDR3 is 16 amino acids long. Trimming cost V 10 bases and J 2 bases, with 18 bases left between them. The germline V gene has CDR1 ENHRY and CDR2 SYGVKD.

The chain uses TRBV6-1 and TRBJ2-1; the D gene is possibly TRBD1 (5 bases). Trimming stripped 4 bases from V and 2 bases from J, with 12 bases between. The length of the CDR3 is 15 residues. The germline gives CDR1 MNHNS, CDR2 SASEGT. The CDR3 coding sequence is TGTGCCAGCAGTGCAAATGGGGCTCCCTACAATGAGCAGTTCTTC. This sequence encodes CASSANGAPYNEQFF.

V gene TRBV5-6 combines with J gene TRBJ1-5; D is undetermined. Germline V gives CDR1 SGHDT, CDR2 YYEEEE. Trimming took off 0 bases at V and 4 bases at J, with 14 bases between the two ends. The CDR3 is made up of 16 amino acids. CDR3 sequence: CASSLDGRAANQPQHF. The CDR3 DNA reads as TGTGCCAGCAGCTTGGATGGTCGGGCCGCAAATCAGCCCCAGCATTTT.

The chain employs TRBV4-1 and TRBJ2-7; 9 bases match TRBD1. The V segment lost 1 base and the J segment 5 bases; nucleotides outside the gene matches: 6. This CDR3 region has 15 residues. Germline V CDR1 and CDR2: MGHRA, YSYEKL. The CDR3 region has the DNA TGCGCCAGCAGCCAAGGGCACCGGGACAGGGACGAGCAGTACTTC. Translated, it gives CASSQGHRDRDEQYF.

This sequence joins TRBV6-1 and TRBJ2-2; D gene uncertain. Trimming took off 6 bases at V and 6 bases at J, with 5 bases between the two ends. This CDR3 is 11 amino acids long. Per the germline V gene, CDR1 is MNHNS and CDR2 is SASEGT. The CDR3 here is CASRSSGELFF. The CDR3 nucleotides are TGTGCCAGCAGGTCTTCCGGGGAGCTGTTTTTT.

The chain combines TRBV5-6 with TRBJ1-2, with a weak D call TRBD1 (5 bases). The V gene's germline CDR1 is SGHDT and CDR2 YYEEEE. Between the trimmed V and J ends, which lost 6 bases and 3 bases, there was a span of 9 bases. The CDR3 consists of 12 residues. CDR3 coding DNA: TGTGCCAGCACCATCAGGGACTATGGCTACACCTTC. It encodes CASTIRDYGYTF.

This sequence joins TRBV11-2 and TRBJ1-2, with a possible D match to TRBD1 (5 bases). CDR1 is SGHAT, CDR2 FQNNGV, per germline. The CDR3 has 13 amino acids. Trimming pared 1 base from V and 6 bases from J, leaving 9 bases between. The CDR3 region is CASSLGPGNGYTF. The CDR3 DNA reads TGTGCCAGCAGCTTAGGTCCAGGGAATGGCTACACCTTC.

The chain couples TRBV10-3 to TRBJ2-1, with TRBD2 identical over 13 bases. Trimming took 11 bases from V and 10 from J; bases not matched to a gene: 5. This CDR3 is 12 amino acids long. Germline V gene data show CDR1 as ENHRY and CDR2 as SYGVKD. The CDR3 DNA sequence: TGTGCCGTAACTAGCGGGAGGGGGGAGCAGTTCTTC. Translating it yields CAVTSGRGEQFF.

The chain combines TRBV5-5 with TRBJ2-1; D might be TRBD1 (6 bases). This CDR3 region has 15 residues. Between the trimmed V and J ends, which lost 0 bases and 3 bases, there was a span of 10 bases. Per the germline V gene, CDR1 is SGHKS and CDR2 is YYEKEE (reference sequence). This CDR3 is CASSLAGQLYNEQFF. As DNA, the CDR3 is TGTGCCAGCAGCTTGGCAGGACAGCTCTACAATGAGCAGTTCTTC.

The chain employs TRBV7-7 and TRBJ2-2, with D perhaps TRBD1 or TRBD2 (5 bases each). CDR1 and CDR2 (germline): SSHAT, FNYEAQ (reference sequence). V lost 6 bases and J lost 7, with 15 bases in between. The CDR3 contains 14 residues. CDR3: CASSPSGGYGELFF. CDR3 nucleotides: TGTGCCAGCAGTCCTAGTGGGGGTTACGGGGAGCTGTTTTTT. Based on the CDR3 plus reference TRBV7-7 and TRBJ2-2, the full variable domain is GAGVSQSPRYKVTKRGQDVTLRCDPISSHATLYWYQQALGQGPEFLTYFNYEAQPDKSGLPSDRFSAERPEGSISTLTIQRTEQRDSAMYRCASSPSGGYGELFFGEGSRLTVL.